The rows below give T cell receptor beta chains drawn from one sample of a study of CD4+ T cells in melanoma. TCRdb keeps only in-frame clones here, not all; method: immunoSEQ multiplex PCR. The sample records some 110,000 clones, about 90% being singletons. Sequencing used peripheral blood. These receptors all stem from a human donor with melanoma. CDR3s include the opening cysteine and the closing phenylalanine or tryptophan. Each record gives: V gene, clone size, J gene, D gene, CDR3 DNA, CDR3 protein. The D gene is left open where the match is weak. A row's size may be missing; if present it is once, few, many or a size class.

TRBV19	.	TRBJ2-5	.	TGTGCCAGTAGTGAGCTAGCACGGGGGGAGACCCAGTACTTC	CASSELARGETQYF
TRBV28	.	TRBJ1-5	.	TGTGCCAGCACTTCTGGGGCTTATCAGCCCCAGCATTTT	CASTSGAYQPQHF
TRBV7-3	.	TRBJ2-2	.	TGTGCCAGCAGCTTAAGAAACACCGGGGAGCTGTTTTTT	CASSLRNTGELFF
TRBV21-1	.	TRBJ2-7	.	TGTGCCAGCAGCGCTTTGAAGGACACCTCCTACGAGCAGTACTTC	CASSALKDTSYEQYF
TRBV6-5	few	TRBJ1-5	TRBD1	TGTGCCATCGGGGACAGGCCAAGGGAGCCCCAGCATTTT	CAIGDRPREPQHF
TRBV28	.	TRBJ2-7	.	TGTGCCAGCAGTTACCCCGGGACGGATAGCTCCTACGAGCAGTACTTC	CASSYPGTDSSYEQYF
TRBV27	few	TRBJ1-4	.	TGTGCCAGCAGTTTAGCCGGGGCAGCTCAAAAACTGTTTTTT	CASSLAGAAQKLFF
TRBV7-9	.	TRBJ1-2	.	TGTGCCAGCAGCTCCGTTCTTTTTAGGGGGGCCTATGGCTACACCTTC	CASSSVLFRGAYGYTF
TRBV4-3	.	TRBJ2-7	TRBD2	TGCGCCAGCAGCCAAGATATAACTAGCGGCTCCTACGAGCAGTACTTC	CASSQDITSGSYEQYF
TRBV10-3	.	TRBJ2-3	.	TGTGCCGTCTCAGAGACTAGCACAGATACGCAGTATTTT	CAVSETSTDTQYF
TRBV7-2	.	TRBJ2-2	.	TGTGCCAGCAGCCCTAACCGTGGGGGCGGGGAGCTGTTTTTT	CASSPNRGGGELFF
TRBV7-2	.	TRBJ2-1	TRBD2	TGTGCCAGCAGCTCGCGACTGCTAGCGGGAGGGGTCGATGAGCAGTTCTTC	CASSSRLLAGGVDEQFF
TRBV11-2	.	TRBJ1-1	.	TGTGCCAGCAGCTTGAGAGGGGATACTGAAGCTTTCTTT	CASSLRGDTEAFF
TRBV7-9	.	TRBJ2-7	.	TGTGCCAGCAGCTTCCCTACAGGGCCACCAGGTGACTACGAGCAGTACTTC	CASSFPTGPPGDYEQYF
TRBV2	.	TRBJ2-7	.	TGTGCCAGCAGTCACAGGGAAGGCTACGAGCAGTACTTC	CASSHREGYEQYF
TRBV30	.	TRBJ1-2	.	TGTGCCAACCGTGTGGGAGAAAACTATGGCTACACCTTC	CANRVGENYGYTF
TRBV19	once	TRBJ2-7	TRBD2	TGTGCCAGTAGTATATCGGCGGGAGAAGGCGCCGAGCAGTACTTC	CASSISAGEGAEQYF
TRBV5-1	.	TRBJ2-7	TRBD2	TGCGCCAGCAGAGGTGCACTAGCGGGCTCCTACGAGCAGTACTTC	CASRGALAGSYEQYF
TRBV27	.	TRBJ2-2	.	TGTGCCAGCAGTATACGGGGAGGAATGAACACCGGGGAGCTGTTTTTT	CASSIRGGMNTGELFF
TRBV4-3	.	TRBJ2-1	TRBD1	TGCGCCAGCAGCCAAGGGACAGGGGGCTCCTACAATGAGCAGTTCTTC	CASSQGTGGSYNEQFF
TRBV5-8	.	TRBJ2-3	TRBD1	TGTGCCAGCAGCTTGGAAGGCAGGGGGACAGATACGCAGTATTTT	CASSLEGRGTDTQYF
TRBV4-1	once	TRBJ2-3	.	TGCGCCAGCAGCCAAGATATACAGATTGATACGCAGTATTTT	CASSQDIQIDTQYF
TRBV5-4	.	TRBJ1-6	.	TGTGCCAGCAGCTTGGGGGGGAAGACAGGAGTGCTCCACTTT	CASSLGGKTGVLHF
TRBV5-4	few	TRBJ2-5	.	TGTGCCAGCAGCTTGGCGGGTGCGGAGACCCAGTACTTC	CASSLAGAETQYF
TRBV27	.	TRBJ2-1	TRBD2	TGTGCCAGCAGTTTATCGGGGCTAGCGGGTGGCTACAATGAGCAGTTCTTC	CASSLSGLAGGYNEQFF
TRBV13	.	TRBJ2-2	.	TGTGCCAGCAGCTTTTTAGAGGTCGGGGAGCTGTTTTTT	CASSFLEVGELFF
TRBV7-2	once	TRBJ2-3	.	TGTGCCAGCAGTCCCTCGCCTCGGTCGCTTTCGGATACGCAGTATTTT	CASSPSPRSLSDTQYF
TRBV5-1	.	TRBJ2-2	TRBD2	TGCGCCAGCAGTTCAGCGGGGATCACCGGGGAGCTGTTTTTT	CASSSAGITGELFF
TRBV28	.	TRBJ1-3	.	TGTGCCAGCCCGGACAGAAATAGAAACACCATATATTTT	CASPDRNRNTIYF
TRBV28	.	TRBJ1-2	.	TGTGCCAGCAGTTCCTCGCCGGACTATGGCTACACCTTC	CASSSSPDYGYTF
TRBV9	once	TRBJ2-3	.	TGTGCCAGCAGCGTTACAGGGTGGGTCGGGACAGATACGCAGTATTTT	CASSVTGWVGTDTQYF
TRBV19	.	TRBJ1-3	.	TGTGCCAGTAGTACCGGCACAGGGAGAGCCAGTCCGGACACCATATATTTT	CASSTGTGRASPDTIYF
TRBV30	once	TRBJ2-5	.	TGTGCCTGGACCCTAGGGGGTCCAGAGACCCAGTACTTC	CAWTLGGPETQYF
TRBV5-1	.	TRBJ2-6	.	TGCGCCAGCAGCCCCACCCGACAGGCGGTCGGCTCTGGGGCCAACGTCCTGACTTTC	CASSPTRQAVGSGANVLTF
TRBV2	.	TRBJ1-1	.	TGTGCCAGCAGGGAGACAGTCAGTGGCACTGAAGCTTTCTTT	CASRETVSGTEAFF
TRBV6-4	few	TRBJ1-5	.	TGTGCCAGCAGTGACGGGGGGACCAATCAGCCCCAGCATTTT	CASSDGGTNQPQHF
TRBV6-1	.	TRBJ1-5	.	TGTGCCAGCAGTGAGTTTCAGCCCCAGCATTTT	CASSEFQPQHF
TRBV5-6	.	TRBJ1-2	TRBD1	TGTGCCAGCAGCTTGTGGACAGGTTCCAACTATGGCTACACCTTC	CASSLWTGSNYGYTF
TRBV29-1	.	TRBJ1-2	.	TGCAGCGTGCTAGTTAGCGGCTACACCTTC	CSVLVSGYTF
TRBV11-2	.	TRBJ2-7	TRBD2	TGTGCCAGCAGCACTAACCTAGCGGGAGCGCGGGTCGAGCAGTACTTC	CASSTNLAGARVEQYF
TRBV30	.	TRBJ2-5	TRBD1	TGTGCCTGGAGTCCCTCGACAGGGGTAGAGACCCAGTACTTC	CAWSPSTGVETQYF
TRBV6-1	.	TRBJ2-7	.	TGTGCCAGCAACCAGGGGAGGGGTTACGAGCAGTACTTC	CASNQGRGYEQYF
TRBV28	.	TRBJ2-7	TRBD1	TGTGCCAGCAGCCAACCCGGGACAGGAACCTACGAGCAGTACTTC	CASSQPGTGTYEQYF